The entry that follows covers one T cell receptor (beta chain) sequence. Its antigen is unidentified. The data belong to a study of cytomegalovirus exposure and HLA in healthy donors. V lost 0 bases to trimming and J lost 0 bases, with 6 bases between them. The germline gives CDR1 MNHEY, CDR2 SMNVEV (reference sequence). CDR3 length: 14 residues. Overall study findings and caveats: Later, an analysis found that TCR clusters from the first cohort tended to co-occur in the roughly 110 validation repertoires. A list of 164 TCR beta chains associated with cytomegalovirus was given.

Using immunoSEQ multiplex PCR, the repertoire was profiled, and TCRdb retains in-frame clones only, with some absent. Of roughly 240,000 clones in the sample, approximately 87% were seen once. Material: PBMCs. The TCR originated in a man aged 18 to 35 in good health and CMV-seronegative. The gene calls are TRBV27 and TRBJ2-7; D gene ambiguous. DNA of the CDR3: TGTGCCAGCAGTTTATCCACCAGCTCCTACGAGCAGTACTTC. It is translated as CASSLSTSSYEQYF.